This T cell receptor (beta chain) was recorded in a study of Ad26.COV2.S vaccination and SARS-CoV-2 variants. The CDR3 covers 15 residues. The V end lost 3 bases, the J end lost 4 bases, and 13 bases lay between the germline ends. Germline values: CDR1 SGDLS, CDR2 YYNGEE. Sequencing used immunoSEQ multiplex PCR; TCRdb keeps in-frame clones, though not all of them. The table records fewer than 500,000 clones, roughly 87% of them present only once. The treatment: roughly 18 received Ad26.COV2.S at low or high dose, single or two shots; several received placebo; per-sample allocation not given. Each sample was drawn 63 days after the first injection (of vaccine or placebo). An adult aged 18-55 years in Boston served as the donor. Study outcomes and limitations: After vaccination, reports described spike-specific CD8+ and CD4+ T cell responses as showing substantial breadth.

On this clone: The antigen remains undetermined.

This receptor was identified in a person aged 18-60 years who received the Ad26.COV2.S COVID-19 vaccine or a placebo. V usage is TRBV9 and J usage is TRBJ2-2, with D perhaps being TRBD1 or TRBD2 (5 bases each). The specimen comprised peripheral blood, sampled in a trial of Ad26.COV2.S vaccine versus placebo. The CDR3 is CASSEGRLSTGELFF. The CDR3 DNA reads TGTGCCAGCAGCGAGGGACGATTGAGCACCGGGGAGCTGTTTTTT. The whole variable domain, filled in from reference TRBV9 and TRBJ2-2, reads DSGVTQTPKHLITATGQRVTLRCSPRSGDLSVYWYQQSLDQGLQFLIQYYNGEERAKGNILERFSAQQFPDLHSELNLSSLELGDSALYFCASSEGRLSTGELFFGEGSRLTVL.